The 20 T cell receptor beta chains presented below share a single source sample, sequenced in a study of cytomegalovirus exposure and HLA in healthy donors. The PCR used 60 Vbeta and 13 Jbeta primers. Sequenced by immunoSEQ multiplex PCR; TCRdb stores in-frame clones only, minus some. The data hold 200,000 or so clones, with over 65% observed a single time. Material: PBMCs. All receptors derive from a man aged 18 to 30 in good health and CMV-seronegative.

The chain uses TRBV6-6 and TRBJ1-4; 10 nucleotides agree with TRBD1. CDR3 length: 16 amino acids. In germline, CDR1 is MNHNY, CDR2 SVGAGI (reference sequence). Germline trimming cut 4 bases from V and 2 bases from J; bases unmatched to any gene: 4. CDR3: CASSWDRGITNEKLFF. CDR3 DNA: TGTGCCAGCAGTTGGGACAGGGGTATCACTAATGAAAAACTGTTTTTT.

V is TRBV5-1 and J is TRBJ1-2; D is possibly TRBD1 (5 bases). This CDR3 contains 12 residues. Germline V gene lookup returns CDR1 SGHRS and CDR2 YFSETQ. V lost 0 bases, J lost 8 bases, and 8 bases lay in between. CDR3 region: CASSLGQQGYTF. The CDR3 nucleotides are TGCGCCAGCAGCTTGGGACAGCAAGGCTACACCTTC.

The chain has TRBV29-1 and TRBJ2-7; D might be TRBD2 (5 bases). The germline V gene has CDR1 SQVTM and CDR2 ANQGSEA. V lost 5 bases, J lost 5 bases, and 16 bases lay in between. The CDR3 is 13 amino acids. The DNA of the CDR3 is TGCAGCGTTAAAGGGAGTTGGAAGGACGAGCAGTACTTC. The encoded protein is CSVKGSWKDEQYF.

V usage is TRBV19 and J usage is TRBJ2-1, with D tentatively TRBD2 (7 bases). This CDR3 has 14 residues. Trimming left V 10 bases short and J 3 bases short, with 16 bases between. CDR1 is LNHDA, CDR2 SQIVND, per germline (reference sequence). CDR3 residues: CATREGVGYNEQFF. The DNA of the CDR3 is TGTGCCACCAGGGAGGGGGTAGGCTACAATGAGCAGTTCTTC.

This clone showed up just a few times. The chain combines TRBV9 with TRBJ1-3; D remains ambiguous. Between the trimmed V and J ends, which lost 0 bases and 8 bases, there was a span of 9 bases. CDR3 length equals 13 residues. The germline V gene has CDR1 SGDLS and CDR2 YYNGEE. The CDR3 coding sequence is TGTGCCAGCAGCGTAGCCGAGAGGGACACCATATATTTT. This encodes CASSVAERDTIYF.

This sequence joins TRBV5-1 and TRBJ1-1; D remains ambiguous. V shed 0 bases and J shed 0 bases, with 6 bases lying between them. The CDR3 has 14 residues. The germline V gene has CDR1 SGHRS and CDR2 YFSETQ. This CDR3 is CASSLGAVNTEAFF. The CDR3 nucleotides read TGCGCCAGCAGCTTGGGAGCTGTGAACACTGAAGCTTTCTTT.

V is TRBV30 and J is TRBJ1-1, with 7 bases aligning to TRBD1. CDR1 GTSNPN and CDR2 SVGIG come from the germline V gene (reference sequence). V was pared by 8 bases and J by 8 bases, with 8 bases of the junction left unmatched. The CDR3 spans 11 residues. The DNA for the CDR3 is TGTGCCGGGCATTGGACAGGAGAAGCTTTCTTT. This codes for CAGHWTGEAFF. The full variable domain, in which reference TRBV30 and TRBJ1-1 provide the parts outside the CDR3, is SQTIHQWPATLVQPVGSPLSLECTVEGTSNPNLYWYRQAAGRGLQLLFYSVGIGQISSEVPQNLSASRPQDRQFILSSKKLLLSDSGFYLCAGHWTGEAFFGQGTRLTVV.

The V gene is TRBV30, the J gene TRBJ2-7; TRBD2 agrees at 13 bases. The V and J ends lost 0 bases and 5 bases, in that order; junction bases with no gene match: 4. The CDR3 is 15 amino acids. Germline assignment: CDR1 GTSNPN and CDR2 SVGIG (reference sequence). CDR3 DNA: TGTGCCTGGAGTGTCGGACTAGCGGGAGTCGACGAGCAGTACTTC. As protein: CAWSVGLAGVDEQYF.

The chain uses TRBV27 and TRBJ1-1; the D gene is possibly TRBD1 (5 bases). The germline CDR1 and CDR2 sequences are MNHEY and SMNVEV (reference sequence). CDR3 length: 12 residues. V lost 6 bases, J lost 10 bases, and 15 bases lay in between. CDR3 bases: TGTGCCAGCAGCCCAGCGGGGGGTAGAGCTTTCTTT. This codes for CASSPAGGRAFF.

The chain uses TRBV6-1 and TRBJ1-3; possibly TRBD1 for D (6 bases). Per the germline V gene, CDR1 is MNHNS and CDR2 is SASEGT. The CDR3 contains 14 residues. V lost 7 bases and J 0 bases, leaving 10 bases between the germline ends. CDR3 sequence (DNA): TGTGCCAGCACAGGGACAAGCTCTGGAAACACCATATATTTT. The encoded protein is CASTGTSSGNTIYF.

V is TRBV23-1 and J is TRBJ1-5, with D unresolved. TRBV23-1 is placed among ORFs of uncertain function. This CDR3 has 15 residues. V shed 1 base and J shed 4 bases, with 11 bases lying between them. The CDR3 sequence: CASSQYAGWNQPQHF. DNA of the CDR3: TGCGCCAGCAGTCAATACGCAGGTTGGAATCAGCCCCAGCATTTT.

The chain recombines TRBV7-2 with TRBJ2-7, with 9 positions matching TRBD1. V shed 5 bases, J shed 6 bases, and the junction held 5 bases outside the gene matches. Germline V gene data show CDR1 as SGHTA and CDR2 as FQGNSA. The CDR3 is 13 amino acids. The CDR3 DNA follows: TGTGCCAGCAGCCGACAGGGGGTCGGCGAGCAGTACTTC. Translation: CASSRQGVGEQYF.

This chain joins TRBV6-1 and TRBJ2-1; 11 positions agree with TRBD2. V gave up 4 bases and J gave up 4 bases; unmatched junction bases: 6. CDR1 is MNHNS, CDR2 SASEGT, per germline. CDR3 length: 16 amino acids. The CDR3 protein is CASSGPTSGNYNEQFF. The CDR3 nucleotides are TGTGCCAGCAGTGGCCCGACTAGCGGGAATTACAATGAGCAGTTCTTC.

This clone was observed a few times. V and J are TRBV5-1 and TRBJ1-3; D possibly corresponds to TRBD1 (6 bases). Germline loops: CDR1 SGHRS, CDR2 YFSETQ. The CDR3 runs to 14 residues. Trimming left V 3 bases short and J 3 bases short, with 10 bases between. The CDR3 nucleotides read TGCGCCAGCAGCTCAGGGGAAGATGGAAACACCATATATTTT. Translating gives CASSSGEDGNTIYF.

In regard to this clone: Relative to the germline gene, one junction end is altered; a read error may explain this. This chain connects TRBV27 to TRBJ2-5; a possible D gene is TRBD2 (7 bases). The germline CDR1 and CDR2 sequences are MNHEY and SMNVEV (reference sequence). The CDR3 is 8 amino acids. Here the CDR3 reads CAGGGTHF. As DNA, the CDR3 is TGTGCCGGGGGGGGGACACACTTC.

This clone was counted once. V gene TRBV6-1 combines with J gene TRBJ2-7, with 9 bases aligning to TRBD1. Germline V gives CDR1 MNHNS, CDR2 SASEGT. This CDR3 contains 16 residues. V trimming: 4 bases; J trimming: 2 bases; junction bases outside the gene matches: 9. The CDR3 bases are TGTGCCAGCAGTGCTTCCCCGGGACAGGGAACCTACGAGCAGTACTTC. It specifies CASSASPGQGTYEQYF.

The rearrangement uses TRBV28 and TRBJ2-4; 11 nucleotides agree with TRBD2. After removal of 8 bases from V and 0 bases from J, the junction contained 9 bases not matched to a gene. Germline V gene data show CDR1 as MDHEN and CDR2 as SYDVKM. This CDR3 is 17 amino acids long. The DNA of the CDR3 is TGTGCCAGCTCCCAGGGGGGACTAGCGGTAGCCAAAAACATTCAGTACTTC. Its translation is CASSQGGLAVAKNIQYF.

CDR3 in amino acids: CASSETSGTTQYF. In nucleotides, the CDR3 is TGTGCCAGCAGTGAAACGAGCGGGACTACGCAGTATTTT. The rearrangement joins TRBV6-4 to TRBJ2-3, with 7 bases aligning to TRBD2. V shed 3 bases and J 8 bases; nucleotides not matched to a gene: 5. Germline CDR1 MRHNA, CDR2 SNTAGT. This CDR3 is built from 13 residues.

The chain uses TRBV9 and TRBJ1-2; D possibly corresponds to TRBD1 (6 bases). V dropped 4 bases and J dropped 2 bases, with 9 bases sitting between them. This CDR3 region has 13 residues. Germline V CDR1 and CDR2: SGDLS, YYNGEE. Written as DNA, the CDR3 is TGTGCCAGCAGCCAAGGACAGAACTATGGCTACACCTTC. Translated: CASSQGQNYGYTF.

CDR3 sequence: CATTLLYSGGQETQYF. The CDR3 DNA is TGTGCCACCACCCTACTCTATAGCGGGGGGCAAGAGACCCAGTACTTC. The chain carries TRBV15 and TRBJ2-5, with 10 bases aligning to TRBD2. Germline values: CDR1 LNHNV, CDR2 YYDKDF (reference sequence). V was clipped by 7 bases and J by 2 bases; unmatched bases: 10. CDR3 size: 16 residues. The full variable domain, with the rest looked up from reference TRBV15 and TRBJ2-5, is DAMVIQNPRYQVTQFGKPVTLSCSQTLNHNVMYWYQQKSSQAPKLLFHYYDKDFNNEADTPDNFQSRRPNTSFCFLDIRSPGLGDTAMYLCATTLLYSGGQETQYFGPGTRLLVL.